The rows below give T cell receptor beta chains drawn from one sample of a study of T cell changes during pregnancy in multiple sclerosis. Libraries were prepared by immunoSEQ multiplex PCR; TCRdb keeps only in-frame clonotypes and omits some of them. The sample consists of more than 20,000 clones, around four fifths of them appearing once. The sequencing used CD8+ T cells from peripheral blood mononuclear cells, collected in the first trimester of pregnancy. The receptors here all came from a female donor in good health, enrolled as a control in a pregnancy study. Each CDR3 is given with its conserved first and last residue. Each record gives: J gene, D gene, clone size, V gene, CDR3 length, CDR3 protein, CDR3 DNA. The D gene is left open where the match is weak. The listing skips clone size in some rows; elsewhere it reads once, few, many or a size class.

J gene: TRBJ2-2
D gene: TRBD2
clone size: once
V gene: TRBV9
CDR3 length: 16
CDR3 protein: CASSGVGGDNTGELFF
CDR3 DNA: TGTGCCAGCAGCGGGGTGGGGGGGGATAACACCGGGGAGCTGTTTTTT

J gene: TRBJ1-2
D gene: -
clone size: once
V gene: TRBV11-2
CDR3 length: 14
CDR3 protein: CASSPLQGSYGYTF
CDR3 DNA: TGTGCCAGCAGCCCCCTCCAGGGAAGTTATGGCTACACCTTC

J gene: TRBJ2-7
D gene: -
clone size: -
V gene: TRBV11-2
CDR3 length: 16
CDR3 protein: CASSPPLAQGPYEQYF
CDR3 DNA: TGTGCCAGCAGCCCCCCCCTGGCACAGGGCCCCTACGAGCAGTACTTC

J gene: TRBJ2-7
D gene: -
clone size: -
V gene: TRBV7-3
CDR3 length: 15
CDR3 protein: CASSFGGGSPYEQYF
CDR3 DNA: TGTGCCAGCAGCTTCGGTGGCGGATCGCCCTACGAGCAGTACTTC

J gene: TRBJ2-2
D gene: -
clone size: -
V gene: TRBV6-4
CDR3 length: 14
CDR3 protein: CASSDSRGAGELFF
CDR3 DNA: TGTGCCAGCAGTGACTCTAGGGGCGCCGGGGAGCTGTTTTTT

J gene: TRBJ1-2
D gene: -
clone size: -
V gene: TRBV6-1
CDR3 length: 16
CDR3 protein: CASSEAWGSLNYGYTF
CDR3 DNA: TGTGCCAGCAGTGAAGCGTGGGGCAGCCTTAACTATGGCTACACCTTC

J gene: TRBJ2-1
D gene: TRBD1
clone size: -
V gene: TRBV5-5
CDR3 length: 16
CDR3 protein: CASSPRQGASYNEQFF
CDR3 DNA: TGTGCCAGCAGCCCTCGACAGGGGGCTTCCTACAATGAGCAGTTCTTC

J gene: TRBJ2-7
D gene: TRBD1
clone size: -
V gene: TRBV27
CDR3 length: 15
CDR3 protein: CASSGTGTGAYEQYF
CDR3 DNA: TGTGCCAGCAGTGGGACCGGGACAGGGGCCTACGAGCAGTACTTC

J gene: TRBJ2-3
D gene: TRBD2
clone size: -
V gene: TRBV7-2
CDR3 length: 15
CDR3 protein: CASSRTSGLTDTQYF
CDR3 DNA: TGTGCCAGCAGCCGCACTAGCGGGCTCACAGATACGCAGTATTTT

J gene: TRBJ2-5
D gene: TRBD1
clone size: -
V gene: TRBV29-1
CDR3 length: 13
CDR3 protein: CSADRTGQETQYF
CDR3 DNA: TGCAGCGCAGATCGGACAGGCCAAGAGACCCAGTACTTC

J gene: TRBJ1-2
D gene: -
clone size: -
V gene: TRBV6-5
CDR3 length: 13
CDR3 protein: CASGYRRHGGYTF
CDR3 DNA: TGTGCCAGCGGATACAGGCGGCATGGTGGCTACACCTTC

J gene: TRBJ2-3
D gene: TRBD1
clone size: -
V gene: TRBV2
CDR3 length: 18
CDR3 protein: CASSEAYPGQGFTDTQYF
CDR3 DNA: TGTGCCAGCAGTGAAGCGTACCCGGGACAGGGCTTCACAGATACGCAGTATTTT

J gene: TRBJ1-2
D gene: -
clone size: few
V gene: TRBV9
CDR3 length: 12
CDR3 protein: CASSVTGYGYTF
CDR3 DNA: TGTGCCAGCAGCGTAACCGGCTATGGCTACACCTTC

J gene: TRBJ2-4
D gene: -
clone size: -
V gene: TRBV28
CDR3 length: 16
CDR3 protein: CASSSRGSGAKNIQYF
CDR3 DNA: TGTGCCAGCAGTTCGAGGGGGTCGGGGGCCAAAAACATTCAGTACTTC

J gene: TRBJ1-5
D gene: -
clone size: once
V gene: TRBV4-1
CDR3 length: 13
CDR3 protein: CASSRGTPEAQHF
CDR3 DNA: TGCGCCAGCAGCCGCGGGACGCCCGAAGCCCAGCATTTT

J gene: TRBJ2-1
D gene: TRBD1
clone size: -
V gene: TRBV5-6
CDR3 length: 15
CDR3 protein: CASSSRDRVYNEQFF
CDR3 DNA: TGTGCCAGCAGCAGCCGGGACAGGGTTTACAATGAGCAGTTCTTC

J gene: TRBJ1-2
D gene: -
clone size: few
V gene: TRBV29-1
CDR3 length: 17
CDR3 protein: CSVEIWDTFSGGYGYTF
CDR3 DNA: TGCAGCGTTGAAATTTGGGACACCTTTTCGGGAGGCTATGGCTACACCTTC

J gene: TRBJ2-3
D gene: TRBD2
clone size: -
V gene: TRBV28
CDR3 length: 13
CDR3 protein: CASSFRGGDTQYF
CDR3 DNA: TGTGCCAGCAGTTTTAGGGGAGGGGATACGCAGTATTTT

J gene: TRBJ2-7
D gene: -
clone size: -
V gene: TRBV5-5
CDR3 length: 13
CDR3 protein: CASSLGDRSEQYF
CDR3 DNA: TGTGCCAGCAGCTTGGGTGACAGAAGCGAGCAGTACTTC

J gene: TRBJ1-4
D gene: -
clone size: -
V gene: TRBV6-1
CDR3 length: 15
CDR3 protein: CASSEAPRAVEKLFF
CDR3 DNA: TGTGCCAGCAGTGAAGCGCCCAGGGCAGTGGAAAAACTGTTTTTT

J gene: TRBJ1-6
D gene: -
clone size: -
V gene: TRBV6-5
CDR3 length: 15
CDR3 protein: CASSPWQGYNSPLHF
CDR3 DNA: TGTGCCAGCAGCCCATGGCAGGGCTACAATTCACCCCTCCACTTT

J gene: TRBJ2-1
D gene: -
clone size: -
V gene: TRBV7-6
CDR3 length: 13
CDR3 protein: CASSSAVGHEQFF
CDR3 DNA: TGTGCCAGCAGCTCGGCGGTAGGCCATGAGCAGTTCTTC

J gene: TRBJ1-3
D gene: TRBD1
clone size: -
V gene: TRBV27
CDR3 length: 16
CDR3 protein: CASSETGASFGNTIYF
CDR3 DNA: TGTGCCAGCAGTGAGACAGGGGCGTCTTTTGGAAACACCATATATTTT

J gene: TRBJ1-1
D gene: -
clone size: -
V gene: TRBV5-3
CDR3 length: 14
CDR3 protein: CASSRSAGAPEAFF
CDR3 DNA: TGTGCCAGCAGCCGCTCCGCGGGCGCCCCTGAAGCTTTCTTT

J gene: TRBJ1-1
D gene: -
clone size: -
V gene: TRBV6-1
CDR3 length: 14
CDR3 protein: CASSLTGYGTEAFF
CDR3 DNA: TGTGCCAGCAGTCTTACAGGGTACGGCACTGAAGCTTTCTTT

J gene: TRBJ2-7
D gene: TRBD2
clone size: -
V gene: TRBV28
CDR3 length: 15
CDR3 protein: CASRHRTSGDYEQYF
CDR3 DNA: TGTGCCAGCAGACATCGCACTAGCGGGGACTACGAGCAGTACTTC

J gene: TRBJ2-2
D gene: TRBD1
clone size: -
V gene: TRBV9
CDR3 length: 17
CDR3 protein: CASSVARTGANTGELFF
CDR3 DNA: TGTGCCAGCAGCGTAGCCAGGACAGGGGCCAACACCGGGGAGCTGTTTTTT

J gene: TRBJ2-7
D gene: TRBD2
clone size: -
V gene: TRBV19
CDR3 length: 12
CDR3 protein: CASSPGGYEQYF
CDR3 DNA: TGTGCCAGTAGTCCGGGAGGCTACGAGCAGTACTTC

J gene: TRBJ1-1
D gene: -
clone size: few
V gene: TRBV6-4
CDR3 length: 13
CDR3 protein: CASSKQENTEAFF
CDR3 DNA: TGTGCCAGCAGTAAACAGGAGAACACTGAAGCTTTCTTT

J gene: TRBJ2-7
D gene: TRBD2
clone size: once
V gene: TRBV4-2
CDR3 length: 15
CDR3 protein: CASSQGLAGAYEQYF
CDR3 DNA: TGTGCCAGCAGCCAAGGACTAGCGGGGGCCTACGAGCAGTACTTC

J gene: TRBJ2-1
D gene: -
clone size: -
V gene: TRBV6-6
CDR3 length: 14
CDR3 protein: CASSYGESYNEQFF
CDR3 DNA: TGTGCCAGCAGTTACGGGGAGTCCTACAATGAGCAGTTCTTC

J gene: TRBJ1-5
D gene: TRBD1
clone size: -
V gene: TRBV30
CDR3 length: 15
CDR3 protein: CAWSAGTGGNQPQHF
CDR3 DNA: TGTGCCTGGAGTGCTGGGACAGGAGGAAATCAGCCCCAGCATTTT

J gene: TRBJ1-1
D gene: -
clone size: once
V gene: TRBV27
CDR3 length: 13
CDR3 protein: CASSLGGRAEAFF
CDR3 DNA: TGTGCCAGCAGTTTGGGGGGGAGGGCTGAAGCTTTCTTT

J gene: TRBJ2-1
D gene: -
clone size: -
V gene: TRBV9
CDR3 length: 16
CDR3 protein: CASSLSGINSYNEQFF
CDR3 DNA: TGTGCCAGCAGCCTTAGCGGCATCAATAGCTACAATGAGCAGTTCTTC

J gene: TRBJ1-4
D gene: -
clone size: -
V gene: TRBV6-5
CDR3 length: 14
CDR3 protein: CASGSDISMEKLFF
CDR3 DNA: TGTGCCAGCGGATCGGACATATCCATGGAAAAACTGTTTTTT

J gene: TRBJ1-2
D gene: -
clone size: few
V gene: TRBV6-6
CDR3 length: 16
CDR3 protein: CASSYLDTPVQDGYTF
CDR3 DNA: TGTGCCAGCAGTTACTTGGACACACCGGTCCAGGATGGCTACACCTTC

J gene: TRBJ2-7
D gene: TRBD2
clone size: -
V gene: TRBV6-1
CDR3 length: 16
CDR3 protein: CASSGGIGGGSYEQYF
CDR3 DNA: TGTGCCAGCAGTGGAGGGATCGGGGGGGGGTCCTACGAGCAGTACTTC

J gene: TRBJ1-1
D gene: -
clone size: -
V gene: TRBV9
CDR3 length: 16
CDR3 protein: CASSVAGGGEGAEAFF
CDR3 DNA: TGTGCCAGCAGCGTAGCCGGGGGGGGTGAGGGGGCTGAAGCTTTCTTT

J gene: TRBJ2-3
D gene: -
clone size: -
V gene: TRBV9
CDR3 length: 16
CDR3 protein: CASSFTGTASTDTQYF
CDR3 DNA: TGTGCCAGCAGCTTCACAGGGACGGCTAGCACAGATACGCAGTATTTT

J gene: TRBJ1-1
D gene: -
clone size: -
V gene: TRBV6-1
CDR3 length: 14
CDR3 protein: CASPQGRVNTEAFF
CDR3 DNA: TGTGCCAGCCCTCAGGGCAGGGTCAACACTGAAGCTTTCTTT

J gene: TRBJ1-1
D gene: -
clone size: few
V gene: TRBV7-6
CDR3 length: 13
CDR3 protein: CASAGTMNTEAFF
CDR3 DNA: TGTGCCAGCGCCGGGACAATGAACACTGAAGCTTTCTTT

J gene: TRBJ1-1
D gene: -
clone size: few
V gene: TRBV10-3
CDR3 length: 14
CDR3 protein: CAISDPGKNTEAFF
CDR3 DNA: TGTGCCATCAGTGACCCAGGGAAGAACACTGAAGCTTTCTTT

J gene: TRBJ1-5
D gene: -
clone size: once
V gene: TRBV5-6
CDR3 length: 14
CDR3 protein: CASSSYYSNQPQHF
CDR3 DNA: TGTGCCAGCAGCTCGTATTATAGCAATCAGCCCCAGCATTTT

J gene: TRBJ1-1
D gene: -
clone size: few
V gene: TRBV27
CDR3 length: 13
CDR3 protein: CASSPGQSTEAFF
CDR3 DNA: TGTGCCAGCAGTCCCGGACAGAGCACTGAAGCTTTCTTT

J gene: TRBJ2-2
D gene: TRBD1
clone size: few
V gene: TRBV6-1
CDR3 length: 15
CDR3 protein: CATPLGTGDHGELFF
CDR3 DNA: TGTGCCACCCCATTAGGGACAGGGGATCACGGGGAGCTGTTTTTT

J gene: TRBJ2-3
D gene: -
clone size: -
V gene: TRBV6-5
CDR3 length: 16
CDR3 protein: CASSYGLALGADTQYF
CDR3 DNA: TGTGCCAGCAGTTACGGGCTAGCTCTGGGTGCAGATACGCAGTATTTT

J gene: TRBJ2-1
D gene: TRBD2
clone size: -
V gene: TRBV7-6
CDR3 length: 16
CDR3 protein: CASSLGLAGGPDEQFF
CDR3 DNA: TGTGCCAGCAGCTTAGGACTAGCGGGGGGGCCGGATGAGCAGTTCTTC

J gene: TRBJ2-7
D gene: -
clone size: -
V gene: TRBV29-1
CDR3 length: 14
CDR3 protein: CSVEDQGRGGEQYF
CDR3 DNA: TGCAGCGTTGAAGATCAGGGCAGGGGTGGTGAGCAGTACTTC

J gene: TRBJ1-2
D gene: -
clone size: once
V gene: TRBV7-6
CDR3 length: 14
CDR3 protein: CASSLSTENYGYTF
CDR3 DNA: TGTGCCAGCAGCTTATCAACAGAGAACTATGGCTACACCTTC

J gene: TRBJ2-3
D gene: TRBD2
clone size: -
V gene: TRBV27
CDR3 length: 16
CDR3 protein: CASSLSTSGRSDTQYF
CDR3 DNA: TGTGCCAGCAGTTTATCGACTAGCGGGAGGTCAGATACGCAGTATTTT

J gene: TRBJ1-3
D gene: -
clone size: -
V gene: TRBV4-1
CDR3 length: 13
CDR3 protein: CASSPFPGNTIYF
CDR3 DNA: TGCGCCAGCAGCCCGTTCCCTGGAAACACCATATATTTT

J gene: TRBJ1-1
D gene: TRBD1
clone size: -
V gene: TRBV5-6
CDR3 length: 14
CDR3 protein: CASSQGQGRTEAFF
CDR3 DNA: TGTGCCAGCAGCCAGGGACAGGGACGGACTGAAGCTTTCTTT

J gene: TRBJ2-3
D gene: -
clone size: -
V gene: TRBV7-2
CDR3 length: 13
CDR3 protein: CASTPFSTDTQYF
CDR3 DNA: TGTGCCAGCACCCCTTTTAGTACAGATACGCAGTATTTT

J gene: TRBJ2-7
D gene: TRBD1
clone size: -
V gene: TRBV11-3
CDR3 length: 14
CDR3 protein: CASSSGQVPYEQYF
CDR3 DNA: TGTGCCAGCAGCTCGGGACAGGTCCCCTACGAGCAGTACTTC

J gene: TRBJ1-1
D gene: -
clone size: -
V gene: TRBV7-6
CDR3 length: 16
CDR3 protein: CASSFPPGGRNTEAFF
CDR3 DNA: TGTGCCAGCAGCTTTCCCCCCGGCGGCAGGAACACTGAAGCTTTCTTT

J gene: TRBJ1-1
D gene: TRBD1
clone size: -
V gene: TRBV28
CDR3 length: 15
CDR3 protein: CASSLGQGARTEAFF
CDR3 DNA: TGTGCCAGCAGTCTGGGACAGGGGGCGAGGACTGAAGCTTTCTTT

J gene: TRBJ2-1
D gene: TRBD2
clone size: -
V gene: TRBV6-4
CDR3 length: 15
CDR3 protein: CASSDREALYNEQFF
CDR3 DNA: TGTGCCAGCAGTGATCGGGAGGCTTTATACAATGAGCAGTTCTTC

J gene: TRBJ2-2
D gene: -
clone size: once
V gene: TRBV27
CDR3 length: 21
CDR3 protein: CASSLTPYLPGHKDITGELFF
CDR3 DNA: TGTGCCAGCAGTTTAACCCCCTACCTCCCGGGACACAAGGACATCACCGGGGAGCTGTTTTTT

J gene: TRBJ2-7
D gene: TRBD2
clone size: -
V gene: TRBV7-9
CDR3 length: 15
CDR3 protein: CASSATSGRFYEQYF
CDR3 DNA: TGTGCCAGCAGCGCCACTAGCGGGAGGTTCTACGAGCAGTACTTC

J gene: TRBJ1-2
D gene: -
clone size: -
V gene: TRBV6-6
CDR3 length: 12
CDR3 protein: CASSYDTYGYTF
CDR3 DNA: TGTGCCAGCAGTTACGACACGTATGGCTACACCTTC